A selection of T cell receptor beta chains follows, all from one sample in a study of long-term antiretroviral therapy in people with HIV. Method: immunoSEQ multiplex PCR; TCRdb's copy keeps in-frame clones and lacks some. The sample comprises about 25,000 clones, around 85% of which are singletons, and roughly 15% rests with the top ten. This material consisted of unsorted PBMCs, taken 1.2 years after starting antiretroviral therapy. These receptors originate from a man in his forties or fifties with HIV. CDR3s leave out the opening cysteine and the closing phenylalanine or tryptophan.

v_call	cdr3_aa
TRBV19	ASSIGTSGAYPPQH
TRBV7-9	ASSAGGQGKYGYT
TRBV5-1	ASSLKDSTGELF
TRBV18	ASSSGTGAAGELF
TRBV6-6	ASSHSAVYEQY
TRBV19	ASSMGQGSYNEQF
TRBV7-2	ASSPGQGAGGYT
TRBV19	ASSYDRATEAF
TRBV5-5	ASSLGVRDRDYGYT
TRBV6-5	ASRLLAGGTDTQY
TRBV9	ASSVGAGPEAF
TRBV28	ASSMIPGTNTEAF
TRBV7-6	ASSRDRTGTTDTQY
TRBV4-1	ASSPRGTSGAYSGANVLT
TRBV28	ASSGTDLSGANVLT
TRBV6-5	ASSYLGPTTGELF
TRBV10-3	AISLQGASTDTQY
TRBV7-9	ASSARQTGGETQY
TRBV30	ASPPGTGNYGYT
TRBV19	ASSIALPGRYEQY
TRBV5-4	ASSFSGGAEEQY
TRBV20-1	SARVSYEQY